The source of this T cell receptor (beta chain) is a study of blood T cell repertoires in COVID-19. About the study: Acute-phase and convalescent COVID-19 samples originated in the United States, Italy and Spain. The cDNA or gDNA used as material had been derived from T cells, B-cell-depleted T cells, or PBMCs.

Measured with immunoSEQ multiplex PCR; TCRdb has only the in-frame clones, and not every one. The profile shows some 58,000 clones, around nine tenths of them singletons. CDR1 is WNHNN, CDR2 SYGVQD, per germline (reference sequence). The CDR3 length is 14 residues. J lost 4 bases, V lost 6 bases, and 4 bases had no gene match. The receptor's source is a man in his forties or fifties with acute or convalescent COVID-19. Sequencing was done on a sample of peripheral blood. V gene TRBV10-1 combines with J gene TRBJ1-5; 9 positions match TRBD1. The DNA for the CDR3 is TGCGCCAGCAGCTCGGGACAGGGAAATCAGCCCCAGCATTTT. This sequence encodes CASSSGQGNQPQHF.